This entry lists 10 T cell receptor beta chains sequenced from one sample in a study of tumor-infiltrating lymphocytes in localized non-small cell lung cancer. Sequenced by immunoSEQ multiplex PCR; TCRdb stores in-frame clones only, minus some. The data hold around 2,300 clones, with 40% to 65% observed a single time. The specimen sequenced was uninvolved lung tissue not adjacent to the tumor. These receptor sequences come from a human donor with non-small cell lung cancer. Some clones in this sample may be carry-over from other donors' samples.

This chain uses TRBV2 with TRBJ2-7; 9 nucleotides agree with TRBD1. This CDR3 is 15 amino acids long. J gave up 3 bases and V 5 bases, and 8 bases lay outside the gene matches. In germline, CDR1 is SNHLY, CDR2 FYNNEI. The CDR3 sequence: CASSPGQGIFYEQYF. The CDR3 coding sequence is TGTGCCAGCAGTCCGGGACAGGGAATATTCTACGAGCAGTACTTC.

The chain recombines TRBV28 with TRBJ2-3, with D tentatively TRBD2 (6 bases). The CDR3 sequence is 11 residues long. Germline V gene data show CDR1 as MDHEN and CDR2 as SYDVKM. Trimming removed 7 bases at V and 8 bases at J, with 10 bases between. CDR3 bases: TGTGCCAGCAAACGGGGAGGTACGCAGTATTTT. Translating gives CASKRGGTQYF.

The J gene is TRBJ1-1, the V gene TRBV2; D is possibly TRBD1 (6 bases). The germline V gene encodes CDR1 SNHLY and CDR2 FYNNEI. Trimming took off 11 bases at V and 3 bases at J, with 19 bases between the two ends. The CDR3 runs 14 residues. The CDR3 nucleotides read TGTGCCGTAAAATTCGGACAGCGAGACACTGAAGCTTTCTTT. This translates into CAVKFGQRDTEAFF.

This chain links TRBV29-1 with TRBJ2-2, with TRBD1 matching 9 bases. The CDR3 contains 14 residues. In germline, CDR1 is SQVTM, CDR2 ANQGSEA. V shed 7 bases and J 3 bases; nucleotides not matched to a gene: 6. As DNA, the CDR3 is TGCAGCGCCTCTAGGACAGGGGACACCGGGGAGCTGTTTTTT. Translation gives CSASRTGDTGELFF.

The rearrangement uses TRBV7-9 and TRBJ1-1, with a weak D call TRBD1 (5 bases). The length of the CDR3 is 13 residues. Germline V gene sequence: CDR1 SEHNR, CDR2 FQNEAQ (reference sequence). V was cut by 3 bases and J by 4 bases, with 9 bases left in between. CDR3 residues: CASSFGGSTEAFF. CDR3 DNA sequence: TGTGCCAGCAGCTTTGGGGGGAGCACTGAAGCTTTCTTT.

By frequency in the sample, this clone is large. V is TRBV28 and J is TRBJ2-1, with D tentatively TRBD1 (7 bases). CDR1 is MDHEN and CDR2 is SYDVKM in the germline V gene. This CDR3 is 17 amino acids long. Trimming removed 4 bases at V and 3 bases at J, with 19 bases between. The CDR3, as DNA: TGTGCCAGCAGTTCCCGGACAGGAGGGGTTATCTACAATGAGCAGTTCTTC. This codes for CASSSRTGGVIYNEQFF.

In this sample, this clone turned up once. V is TRBV4-1 and J is TRBJ2-1; the D is unclear. Looked up from germline, CDR1 is MGHRA and CDR2 is YSYEKL. The CDR3 is 16 amino acids. Trimming removed 0 bases from V and 2 bases from J, with 11 bases in between. The CDR3 DNA reads TGCGCCAGCAGCCAAGACGGCGGCAACCCCTACAATGAGCAGTTCTTC. Protein product: CASSQDGGNPYNEQFF.

The gene calls are TRBV11-2 and TRBJ2-1; 11 bases fit TRBD2. The junction had 7 bases not matched to a gene; V was cut back by 5 bases and J by 7 bases. Germline loops: CDR1 SGHAT, CDR2 FQNNGV. This CDR3 contains 15 residues. The CDR3 DNA follows: TGTGCCAGCAGCGTCGGGACTAGCGGTATGAATGAGCAGTTCTTC. Protein sequence: CASSVGTSGMNEQFF.

CDR3 sequence reads: CASSLGGQGTEAFF. The CDR3 coding sequence is TGTGCCAGCAGCTTAGGGGGACAGGGCACTGAAGCTTTCTTT. V is TRBV11-3 and J is TRBJ1-1, with 9 bases matching TRBD1. With 1 base clipped from V and 4 bases from J, the junction kept 1 base outside the gene matches. Germline-derived CDR1 and CDR2 are SGHNT and YENEEA. There are 14 residues in the CDR3.

This chain connects TRBV30 to TRBJ2-7, with 7 positions matching TRBD2. The V gene end was trimmed by 2 bases and the J gene end by 5 bases; junction bases not matched to a gene: 9. The CDR3 sequence is 14 residues long. The V gene's germline CDR1 is GTSNPN and CDR2 SVGIG (reference sequence). Written as DNA, the CDR3 is TGTGCCTGGAGTACTTCCCGGGGGACTAACGAGCAGTACTTC. Encoded protein: CAWSTSRGTNEQYF. Looking up the rest from reference TRBV30 and TRBJ2-7 gives the full variable domain: SQTIHQWPATLVQPVGSPLSLECTVEGTSNPNLYWYRQAAGRGLQLLFYSVGIGQISSEVPQNLSASRPQDRQFILSSKKLLLSDSGFYLCAWSTSRGTNEQYFGPGTRLTVT.